This T cell receptor (beta chain) appears in the sequencing data of a study of blood T cells in healthy people across ages. The CDR3 totals 15 residues. V lost 4 bases and J lost 0; bases outside the gene matches: 2. With a J-beta primer mix and a sample-barcoded 5' primer, a second PCR ran roughly 6 to 11 cycles. Paired-end reads containing CDR3 totaled no fewer than 2.5 million for each sample. TCRdb itself ran the 5' RACE reads through MiXCR, one entry per CDR3 protein. Of approximately 800,000 distinct CDR3 sequences in the sample, around a quarter were seen once. No fewer than 5.5 micrograms of total RNA were isolated from every sample. The same data also contributed to another study, on T cells of mothers and their children. That paper notes: Related and unrelated pairs show TCR recombination output that thymic selection shapes similarly.

This sequence originates from a boy younger than 18 in good health. The chain combines TRBV12-3 or TRBV12-4 with TRBJ2-1, with 8 bases matching TRBD1. Sequencing was carried out using blood. CDR3 coding DNA: TGTGCCAGCAGTTCCAGGGGGCCCTCCTACAATGAGCAGTTCTTC. This translates into CASSSRGPSYNEQFF.